The clone carrying this TCR beta chain was seen more than once but under ten times. The data were taken from a study of blood T cell repertoires in COVID-19. About the study: T cells, B-cell-depleted T cells, or PBMCs supplied cDNA or gDNA.

The CDR3 totals 10 residues. CDR1 is MNHEY, CDR2 SVGAGI, per germline. Sequenced by immunoSEQ multiplex PCR; TCRdb stores in-frame clones only, minus some. The data show approximately 82,000 clones, 80% to 90% seen once. This clonotype originated in a human donor in a cohort sampled during active COVID-19. This chain joins TRBV6-5 and TRBJ1-6; no definite D call. Sequenced sample: peripheral blood. The CDR3 DNA is TGTGCGGAGAGGAATTCACCCCTCCACTTT. Translating it yields CAERNSPLHF.